These 5 T cell receptor beta chains were sequenced from one sample in a study of early T cells in non-severe SARS-CoV-2 infection. Via MiXCR, TCRdb re-called the 5' RACE reads, giving one row per CDR3 protein. The sample carries about 60,000 distinct CDR3 sequences, around 10% recorded once. The sample consisted of whole blood. Receptors originate from an adult who was a healthcare worker with PCR-confirmed SARS-CoV-2 infection or an uninfected control (not recorded which).

The chain has TRBV20-1 and TRBJ2-4; a weak D match, TRBD1 (6 bases). V lost 2 bases and J 7 bases, leaving 12 bases between the germline ends. The CDR3 sequence is 13 residues long. Looked up from germline, CDR1 is DFQATT and CDR2 is SNEGSKA (reference sequence). CDR3 residues: CSARPHRENIQYF. CDR3 coding DNA: TGCAGTGCTAGACCCCACAGGGAGAACATTCAGTACTTC.

By share, this clonotype ranks as medium-sized. J is TRBJ2-7 and V is TRBV19; TRBD2 agrees at 7 bases. CDR1 and CDR2 from the germline V gene are LNHDA and SQIVND (reference sequence). There are 15 residues in the CDR3. J was trimmed by 5 bases and V by 3 bases; bases with no gene match: 10. This chain's CDR3 is CASSITAGILNEQYF. The CDR3 DNA follows: TGTGCCAGTAGTATCACAGCGGGAATATTAAACGAGCAGTACTTC.

The sample holds a few counts of this clonotype. This chain links TRBV5-6 with TRBJ2-1; 11 positions agree with TRBD2. V dropped 4 bases and J dropped 4; count of bases not matched to a gene: 1. This CDR3 has 14 residues. Germline V gene data show CDR1 as SGHDT and CDR2 as YYEEEE. In nucleotides, the CDR3 is TGTGCCAGCAGCAGACTAGCGGGATACAATGAGCAGTTCTTC. This gives the protein CASSRLAGYNEQFF. Drawing the rest from reference TRBV5-6 and TRBJ2-1, the complete variable domain is DAGVTQSPTHLIKTRGQQVTLRCSPKSGHDTVSWYQQALGQGPQFIFQYYEEEERQRGNFPDRFSGHQFPNYSSELNVNALLLGDSALYLCASSRLAGYNEQFFGPGTRLTVL.

This clonotype was recorded a few times. The chain recombines TRBV11-1 with TRBJ2-1, with TRBD2 identical over 12 bases. The ends lost 3 bases at V and 9 bases at J; junction bases unmatched: 6. This CDR3 has 15 residues. The germline gives CDR1 SGHAT, CDR2 FQDESV (reference sequence). In DNA, the CDR3 is TGTGCCAGCAGCTTCCTAGCGGGAGGGCCAGCTGAGCAGTTCTTC. It translates to CASSFLAGGPAEQFF. The whole variable domain, remainder taken from reference TRBV11-1 and TRBJ2-1, is EAEVAQSPRYKITEKSQAVAFWCDPISGHATLYWYRQILGQGPELLVQFQDESVVDDSQLPKDRFSAERLKGVDSTLKIQPAELGDSAMYLCASSFLAGGPAEQFFGPGTRLTVL.

This chain uses TRBV10-2 with TRBJ1-1; D not resolved. This CDR3 has 13 amino acids. Trimming took 6 bases from V and 1 from J, leaving 9 bases between them. CDR1 and CDR2 from the germline V gene are WSHSY and SAAADI. The CDR3 loop is CASSDLQNTEAFF. CDR3 nucleotides: TGCGCCAGCAGCGACCTTCAGAACACTGAAGCTTTCTTT.